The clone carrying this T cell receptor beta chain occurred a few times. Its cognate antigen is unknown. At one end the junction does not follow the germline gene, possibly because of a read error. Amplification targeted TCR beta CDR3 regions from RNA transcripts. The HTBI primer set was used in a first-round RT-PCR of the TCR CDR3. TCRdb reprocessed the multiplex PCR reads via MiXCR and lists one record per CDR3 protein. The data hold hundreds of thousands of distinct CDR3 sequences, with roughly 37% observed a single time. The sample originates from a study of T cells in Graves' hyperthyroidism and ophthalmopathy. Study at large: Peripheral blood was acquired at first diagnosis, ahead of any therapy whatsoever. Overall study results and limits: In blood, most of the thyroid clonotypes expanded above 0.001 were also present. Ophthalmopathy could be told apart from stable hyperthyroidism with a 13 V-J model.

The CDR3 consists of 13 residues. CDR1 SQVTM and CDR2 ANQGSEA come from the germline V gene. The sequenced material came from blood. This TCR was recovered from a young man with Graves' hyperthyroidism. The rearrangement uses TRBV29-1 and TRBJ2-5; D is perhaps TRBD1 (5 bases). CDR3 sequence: CAGGAGTQETQYF. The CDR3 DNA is TGTGCCGGTGGGGCAGGAACCCAAGAGACCCAGTACTTC.